The rows below give T cell receptor beta chains drawn from one sample of a study of STAT5B mutations in CD4+ large granular lymphocyte leukemia. Repertoires were generated with immunoSEQ multiplex PCR, while TCRdb's copy carries only in-frame clones and drops some. The sample lists about 19,000 clones, 84% occurring once. The sequencing input was CD4+ T cells from blood buffy coats. These receptors were collected from a human donor in good health. The CDR3 runs from the conserved cysteine through the conserved F or W. Each record gives: D gene, J gene, clone size, V gene, CDR3 DNA, CDR3 protein. D genes are given only for firm matches. The size field is filled for only some rows; it gives once, few, many or a size class.

D: TRBD1
J: TRBJ1-3
size: few
V: TRBV6-6
DNA: TGTGCCAGCACCATGGACAGGGTCGGAAACACCATATATTTT
CDR3: CASTMDRVGNTIYF

D: TRBD1
J: TRBJ2-7
size: NA
V: TRBV10-3
DNA: TGTGCCATCAGTGGGGGGACAGTCGCCTACGAGCAGTACTTC
CDR3: CAISGGTVAYEQYF

D: TRBD1
J: TRBJ1-3
size: NA
V: TRBV9
DNA: TGTGCCAGCAGCGTAGCGGGACAGGGGCCTGGAAACACCATATATTTT
CDR3: CASSVAGQGPGNTIYF

D: NA
J: TRBJ1-3
size: few
V: TRBV2
DNA: TGTGCCAGCAGACCGAATGGGGTCTCTGGAAACACCATATATTTT
CDR3: CASRPNGVSGNTIYF

D: NA
J: TRBJ2-7
size: NA
V: TRBV12-2
DNA: TGTGCAAGTCGCTTAGCGCATCACACGACCTACGAGCAGTACTTC
CDR3: CASRLAHHTTYEQYF

D: TRBD1
J: TRBJ1-1
size: NA
V: TRBV29-1
DNA: TGCAGCGTTCGCGAGACAGGGGAAGGGACTGAAGCTTTCTTT
CDR3: CSVRETGEGTEAFF

D: TRBD1
J: TRBJ1-5
size: NA
V: TRBV7-8
DNA: TGTGCCAGCAGCCCCGAGGGGACAGGGTTAAGTCAGCCCCAGCATTTT
CDR3: CASSPEGTGLSQPQHF

D: NA
J: TRBJ1-1
size: NA
V: TRBV7-8
DNA: TGTGCCAGCAGCCAGCGGACAGCTTTTAACACTGAAGCTTTCTTT
CDR3: CASSQRTAFNTEAFF

D: NA
J: TRBJ2-3
size: once
V: TRBV2
DNA: TGTGCCAGCAGTGAGTTTAGCACAGCAGCAGATACGCAGTATTTT
CDR3: CASSEFSTAADTQYF

D: NA
J: TRBJ2-2
size: NA
V: TRBV5-5
DNA: TGTGCCAGCAGCTTGCTAGCACGACAGGTTAACACCGGGGAGCTGTTTTTT
CDR3: CASSLLARQVNTGELFF

D: NA
J: TRBJ1-2
size: NA
V: TRBV6-5
DNA: TGTGCCAGCAGTTCGGGGAACAGGGTCCTTGGCTACACCTTC
CDR3: CASSSGNRVLGYTF

D: NA
J: TRBJ2-3
size: few
V: TRBV19
DNA: TGTGCCAGTACGAGGGGCATTACAGATACGCAGTATTTT
CDR3: CASTRGITDTQYF

D: NA
J: TRBJ2-7
size: NA
V: TRBV2
DNA: TGTGCCAGCAGTGTGGTCGGAGGGAGCTCCTACGAGCAGTACTTC
CDR3: CASSVVGGSSYEQYF

D: NA
J: TRBJ2-1
size: NA
V: TRBV4-1
DNA: TGCGCCAGCAGCCAAGCTCTACAGGGAACGTTAGACAATGAGCAGTTCTTC
CDR3: CASSQALQGTLDNEQFF

D: NA
J: TRBJ1-4
size: NA
V: TRBV5-1
DNA: TGCGCCAGCAGCTTGGAAAGAGCTAATGAAAAACTGTTTTTT
CDR3: CASSLERANEKLFF

D: NA
J: TRBJ1-2
size: once
V: TRBV14
DNA: TGTGCCAGCAGCCCGCCAGACAGCTTTGACTATGGCTACACCTTC
CDR3: CASSPPDSFDYGYTF

D: TRBD1
J: TRBJ1-1
size: NA
V: TRBV9
DNA: TGTGCCAGCAGCGGAACAGGGGGCTTGAACACTGAAGCTTTCTTT
CDR3: CASSGTGGLNTEAFF

D: NA
J: TRBJ2-5
size: NA
V: TRBV2
DNA: TGTGCCAGCAGTGAAGGTAACAGACAAGAGACCCAGTACTTC
CDR3: CASSEGNRQETQYF

D: TRBD2
J: TRBJ2-3
size: NA
V: TRBV19
DNA: TGTGCCAGTAGTATTGGGATAGCGGGAGGCTCGAGGGATACGCAGTATTTT
CDR3: CASSIGIAGGSRDTQYF

D: TRBD2
J: TRBJ2-5
size: NA
V: TRBV19
DNA: TGTGCCAGTAGGAGCGGGAGGATTGTGGAGACCCAGTACTTC
CDR3: CASRSGRIVETQYF

D: NA
J: TRBJ1-2
size: once
V: TRBV6-5
DNA: TGTGCCAGCAGTTTCCAGGACAGTTTAGGTGGCTACACCTTC
CDR3: CASSFQDSLGGYTF

D: NA
J: TRBJ2-3
size: NA
V: TRBV19
DNA: TGTGCCAGTAGTATCTTCCGGGAGAAAGCCACGCAGTATTTT
CDR3: CASSIFREKATQYF

D: NA
J: TRBJ2-3
size: NA
V: TRBV7-8
DNA: TGTGCCAGCAGCGCGGGACAGAGCACAGATACGCAGTATTTT
CDR3: CASSAGQSTDTQYF